This section outlines one TCR beta chain sequence together with its context. Its antigen is unidentified. Using constant-segment primers, 5'RACE produced TCR alpha and TCR beta cDNA libraries carrying sample barcodes and UMIs. TCRdb recomputed calls from the 5' RACE reads with MiXCR, one row per CDR3 protein. The repertoire holds roughly 280,000 distinct CDR3 sequences, with about 17% as singletons. The data are from a study of T-cell memory formation after mild COVID-19. Study-level results: Unconfirmed was the SARS-CoV-2 specificity of second-wave clones that peaked on day 37. Clones shrinking from day 15 to 85 showed even CD4/CD8 mixes; later expanders tilted CD4+. Pre-infection memory held some responding clones, suggesting pre-existing cross-reactive T cells responded.

In germline, CDR1 is KGHSH, CDR2 LQKENI. The CDR3 sequence is 14 residues long. With 0 bases removed from V and 7 bases from J, the gap between germline ends came to 7 bases. The TCR originated in a man between 18 and 29 years old who had mild COVID-19 (a few samples of this study predate the infection). Cell type and time point are not known. The chain carries TRBV18 and TRBJ1-6, with unresolved D. Sequencing used PBMCs or a T cell subset sorted from them (not recorded which). The chain's CDR3 is CASSPPAANSPLHF. CDR3 coding DNA: TGTGCCAGCTCACCACCCGCGGCGAATTCACCCCTCCACTTT.